The text below deals with one TCR beta chain. The target of this receptor is not known. The record has no base qualities; no much larger clone is one base away. CDR1 and CDR2 (MGHDK, SYGVNS) derive from the germline V gene. The CDR3 holds 13 amino acids from the cysteine to the phenylalanine. Only CDR3 DNA remains: 39 bases, in frame from the first base. V loses 6 bases at its end and J loses 4 bases; junction bases beyond the gene matches: 3. This sample is part of a study of technical replicates of blood from several donors (TCRdb year 2017). The library was built by means of the immunoSEQ multiplex PCR assay. Sourced from immuneACCESS, this table was stored by TCRdb with only in-frame sequences that have V and J called. A share of the clones is absent; for the studies checked, an unresolved V gene accounts for under half, and the remainder has no known explanation. For this sample the table gives tens of thousands of clones, of which approximately 91% were detected only once. Around 0.37% of the sample rests with the top ten.

The V and J segments used are TRBV25-1 and TRBJ2-3; 8 of the junction bases match TRBD2. The TCR was taken from a human donor in good health. The sequenced material came from T cells isolated from PBMCs. The bases read TGTGCCAGCAGGGTAGCGGGGTCAGATACGCAGTATTTT. Its protein reads: CASRVAGSDTQYF.